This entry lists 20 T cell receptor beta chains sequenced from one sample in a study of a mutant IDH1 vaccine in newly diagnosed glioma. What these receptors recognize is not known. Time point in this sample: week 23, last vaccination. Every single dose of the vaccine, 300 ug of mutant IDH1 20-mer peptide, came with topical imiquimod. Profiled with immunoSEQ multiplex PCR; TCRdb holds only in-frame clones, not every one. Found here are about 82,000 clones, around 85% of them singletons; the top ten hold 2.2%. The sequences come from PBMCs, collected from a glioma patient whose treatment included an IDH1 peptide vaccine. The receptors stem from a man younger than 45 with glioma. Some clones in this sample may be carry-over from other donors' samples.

CDR3 sequence: CATSRGLGTGVGDTQYF. CDR3 nucleotides: TGTGCCACCAGCAGAGGGTTAGGGACAGGGGTGGGAGATACGCAGTATTTT. J is TRBJ2-3 and V is TRBV15, with TRBD1 matching 10 bases. The germline CDR1 and CDR2 sequences are LNHNV and YYDKDF (reference sequence). The CDR3 contains 17 residues. Losses at the gene ends were 1 base for V and 5 bases for J; bases not matched to a gene: 9.

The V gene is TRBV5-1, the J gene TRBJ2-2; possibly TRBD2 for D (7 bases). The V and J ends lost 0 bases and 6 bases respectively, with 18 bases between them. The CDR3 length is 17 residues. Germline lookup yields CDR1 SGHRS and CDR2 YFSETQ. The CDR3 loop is CASSLALRGGPAGELFF. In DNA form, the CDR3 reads TGCGCCAGCAGCTTGGCCTTGAGGGGGGGCCCCGCCGGGGAGCTGTTTTTT.

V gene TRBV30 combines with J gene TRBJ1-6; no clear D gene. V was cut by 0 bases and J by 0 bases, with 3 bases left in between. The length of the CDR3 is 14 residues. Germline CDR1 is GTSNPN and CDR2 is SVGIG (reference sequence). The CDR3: CAWSVGSYNSPLHF. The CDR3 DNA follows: TGTGCCTGGAGTGTGGGCTCCTATAATTCACCCCTCCACTTT.

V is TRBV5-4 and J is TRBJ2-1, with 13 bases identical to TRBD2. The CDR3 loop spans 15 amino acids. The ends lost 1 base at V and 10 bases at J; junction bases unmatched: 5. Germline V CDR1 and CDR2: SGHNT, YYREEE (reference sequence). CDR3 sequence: CASSLTSGRAGEQFF. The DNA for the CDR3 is TGTGCCAGCAGCTTGACTAGCGGGAGGGCCGGGGAGCAGTTCTTC.

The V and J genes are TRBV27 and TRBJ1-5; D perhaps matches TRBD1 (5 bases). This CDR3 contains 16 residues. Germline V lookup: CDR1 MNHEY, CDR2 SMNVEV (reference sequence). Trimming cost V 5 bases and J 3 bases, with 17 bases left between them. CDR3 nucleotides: TGTGCCAGCAGTCCTAAGGGGCAGCTCCTCAATCAGCCCCAGCATTTT. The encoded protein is CASSPKGQLLNQPQHF.

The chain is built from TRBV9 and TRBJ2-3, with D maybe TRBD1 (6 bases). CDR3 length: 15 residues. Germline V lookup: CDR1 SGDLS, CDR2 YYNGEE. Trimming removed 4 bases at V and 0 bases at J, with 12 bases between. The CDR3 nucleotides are TGTGCCAGCAGCCCGAGGACAGTTAGCACAGATACGCAGTATTTT. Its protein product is CASSPRTVSTDTQYF.

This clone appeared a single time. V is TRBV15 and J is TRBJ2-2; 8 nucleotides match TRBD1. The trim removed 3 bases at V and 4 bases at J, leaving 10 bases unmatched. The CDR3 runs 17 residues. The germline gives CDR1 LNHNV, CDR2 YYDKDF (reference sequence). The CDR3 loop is CATSRLRTGPVTGELFF. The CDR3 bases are TGTGCCACCAGCAGGTTGAGGACAGGGCCTGTCACCGGGGAGCTGTTTTTT.

The CDR3 here is CASSGQGLETQYF. The CDR3 nucleotides are TGTGCCAGCAGCGGACAGGGGTTGGAGACCCAGTACTTC. V and J are TRBV7-9 and TRBJ2-5, with 9 bases identical to TRBD1. V lost 5 bases, J lost 5 bases, and 3 bases stayed unmatched. The germline gives CDR1 SEHNR, CDR2 FQNEAQ (reference sequence). This CDR3 is 13 amino acids long.

The CDR3 loop reads CASRPIALPGSNEQFF. In DNA, the CDR3 is TGCGCCAGCAGGCCTATAGCGCTACCGGGGAGCAATGAGCAGTTCTTC. The gene calls are TRBV4-1 and TRBJ2-1; D might be TRBD2 (5 bases). The CDR3 is 16 amino acids. Germline CDR1 reads MGHRA; CDR2 reads YSYEKL. Trimming took 6 bases from V and 6 from J, leaving 21 bases between them.

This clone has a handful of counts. The CDR3 region is CASGYLSYEQYF. The DNA of the CDR3 is TGTGCCAGCGGCTACCTCTCCTACGAGCAGTACTTC. The chain joins TRBV27 to TRBJ2-7, with D uncertain. Germline CDR1 is MNHEY and CDR2 is SMNVEV (reference sequence). The CDR3 has 12 amino acids. V shed 8 bases and J shed 0 bases, with 8 bases lying between them.

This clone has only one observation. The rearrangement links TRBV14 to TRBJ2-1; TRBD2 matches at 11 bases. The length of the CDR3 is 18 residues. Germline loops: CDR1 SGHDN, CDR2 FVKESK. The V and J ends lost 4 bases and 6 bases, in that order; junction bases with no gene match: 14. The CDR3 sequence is CASSPRDLLAGVGNEQFF. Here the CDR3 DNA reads TGTGCCAGCAGCCCCCGAGACCTACTAGCGGGAGTAGGCAATGAGCAGTTCTTC.

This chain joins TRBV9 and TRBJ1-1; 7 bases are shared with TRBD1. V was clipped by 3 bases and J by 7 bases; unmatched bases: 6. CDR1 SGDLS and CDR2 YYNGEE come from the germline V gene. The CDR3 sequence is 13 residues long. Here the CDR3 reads CASSAGGPFEAFF. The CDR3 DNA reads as TGTGCCAGCAGCGCAGGGGGACCGTTTGAAGCTTTCTTT.

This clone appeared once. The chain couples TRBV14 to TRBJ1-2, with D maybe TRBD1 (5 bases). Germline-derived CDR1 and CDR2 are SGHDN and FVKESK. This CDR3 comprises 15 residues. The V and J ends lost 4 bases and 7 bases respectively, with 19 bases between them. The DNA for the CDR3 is TGTGCCAGCAGCCTACAACGGGGGTTCGGTTCTGGCTACACCTTC. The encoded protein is CASSLQRGFGSGYTF.

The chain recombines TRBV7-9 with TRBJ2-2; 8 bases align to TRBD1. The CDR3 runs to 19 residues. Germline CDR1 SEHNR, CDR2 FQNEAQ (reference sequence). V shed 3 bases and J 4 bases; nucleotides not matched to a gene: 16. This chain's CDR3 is CASSFRFMGRGPVTGELFF. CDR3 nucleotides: TGTGCCAGCAGCTTCCGATTTATGGGCAGGGGGCCGGTCACCGGGGAGCTGTTTTTT.

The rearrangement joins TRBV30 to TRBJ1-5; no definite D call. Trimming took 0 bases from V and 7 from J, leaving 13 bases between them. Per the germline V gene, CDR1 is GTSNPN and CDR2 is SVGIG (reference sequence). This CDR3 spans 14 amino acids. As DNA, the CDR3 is TGTGCCTGGAGTGTAAGGGAACCCAGGCAGCCCCAGCATTTT. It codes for CAWSVREPRQPQHF.

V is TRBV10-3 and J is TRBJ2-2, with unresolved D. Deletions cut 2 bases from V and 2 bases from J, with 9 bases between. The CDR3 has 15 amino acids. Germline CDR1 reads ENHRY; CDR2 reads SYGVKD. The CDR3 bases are TGTGCCATCAGTGAGGGACGGCTAAACACCGGGGAGCTGTTTTTT. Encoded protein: CAISEGRLNTGELFF.

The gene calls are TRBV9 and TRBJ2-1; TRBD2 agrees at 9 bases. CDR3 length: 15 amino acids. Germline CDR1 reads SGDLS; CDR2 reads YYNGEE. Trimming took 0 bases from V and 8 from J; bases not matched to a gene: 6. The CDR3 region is CASSVGISGSHEQFF. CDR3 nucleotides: TGTGCCAGCAGCGTAGGTATTAGCGGGAGCCATGAGCAGTTCTTC.

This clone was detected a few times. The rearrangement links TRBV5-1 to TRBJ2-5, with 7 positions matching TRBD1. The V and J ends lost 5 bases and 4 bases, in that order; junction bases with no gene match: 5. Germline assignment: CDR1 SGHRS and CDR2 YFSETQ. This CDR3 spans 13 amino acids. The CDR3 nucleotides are TGCGCCAGCAGTTCACAGGGGCTAGAGACCCAGTACTTC. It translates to CASSSQGLETQYF.

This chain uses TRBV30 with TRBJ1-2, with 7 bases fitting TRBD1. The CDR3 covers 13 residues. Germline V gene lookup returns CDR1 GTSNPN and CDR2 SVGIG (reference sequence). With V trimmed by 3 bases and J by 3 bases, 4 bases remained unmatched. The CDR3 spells CAWRAGQHYGYTF. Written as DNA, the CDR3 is TGTGCCTGGAGGGCGGGACAGCACTATGGCTACACCTTC. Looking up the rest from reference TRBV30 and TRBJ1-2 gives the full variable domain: SQTIHQWPATLVQPVGSPLSLECTVEGTSNPNLYWYRQAAGRGLQLLFYSVGIGQISSEVPQNLSASRPQDRQFILSSKKLLLSDSGFYLCAWRAGQHYGYTFGSGTRLTVV.

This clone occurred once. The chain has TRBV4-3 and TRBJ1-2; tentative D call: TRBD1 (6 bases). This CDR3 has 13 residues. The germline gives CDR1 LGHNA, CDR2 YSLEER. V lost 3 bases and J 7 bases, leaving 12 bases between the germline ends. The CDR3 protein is CASSQTGEVGYTF. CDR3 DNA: TGCGCCAGCAGCCAGACAGGAGAGGTTGGCTACACCTTC.